One and the same sample provided the 8 T cell receptor beta chains below, sequenced in a study of blood T cell repertoires in COVID-19. Profiling relied on immunoSEQ multiplex PCR, and the TCRdb table lists in-frame clones only, not all of them. Of roughly 280,000 clones listed, approximately 83% were seen once; the top ten hold 9.5% to 12%. The source material was peripheral blood. The source of these receptors is a woman aged 65 to 85 with acute or convalescent COVID-19.

The chain joins TRBV3-1 (or the pseudogene TRBV3-2) to TRBJ2-2, with 8 positions matching TRBD2. Germline CDR1 and CDR2: LGHDT and YNNKEL (reference sequence). The CDR3 has 15 amino acids. The trim removed 4 bases at V and 4 bases at J, leaving 5 bases unmatched. Written as DNA, the CDR3 is TGTGCCAGCAGCCCCGGACTAGCCTCCACCGGGGAGCTGTTTTTT. This codes for CASSPGLASTGELFF.

The chain joins TRBV5-1 to TRBJ2-6; D perhaps matches TRBD2 (6 bases). Trimming took off 4 bases at V and 0 bases at J, with 14 bases between the two ends. Germline lookup yields CDR1 SGHRS and CDR2 YFSETQ. The CDR3 covers 17 residues. CDR3 in DNA: TGCGCCAGCAGCGCACCGGGACTCCGCTCTGGGGCCAACGTCCTGACTTTC. Translating it yields CASSAPGLRSGANVLTF.

This clone was found once. The rearrangement joins TRBV6-6 to TRBJ1-5, with D unresolved. V lost 2 bases, J lost 2 bases, and 10 bases lay in between. Germline V gene sequence: CDR1 MNHNY, CDR2 SVGAGI (reference sequence). The CDR3 extends over 15 amino acids. The DNA of the CDR3 is TGTGCCAGCAGTTACCAGGTGGCAGGCAATCAGCCCCAGCATTTT. It yields the protein CASSYQVAGNQPQHF.

The rearrangement links TRBV6-5 to TRBJ1-5; no definite D call. The CDR3 runs 13 residues. CDR1 and CDR2 from the germline V gene are MNHEY and SVGAGI. The V gene lost 7 bases and the J gene lost 4 bases, with 11 bases spanning the gap. In nucleotides, the CDR3 is TGTGCCAGCACTCGTGACTGGAATCAGCCCCAGCATTTT. Translating it yields CASTRDWNQPQHF.

The rearrangement uses TRBV6-5 and TRBJ2-2; 9 bases are shared with TRBD1. Germline-derived CDR1 and CDR2 are MNHEY and SVGAGI. With 2 bases clipped from V and 5 bases from J, the junction kept 6 bases outside the gene matches. There are 16 residues in the CDR3. The CDR3 sequence is CASSYPQGARTGELFF. DNA for the CDR3: TGTGCCAGCAGTTACCCACAGGGGGCTCGAACCGGGGAGCTGTTTTTT.

The V and J genes are TRBV11-2 and TRBJ1-1, with 7 bases matching TRBD1. The ends lost 5 bases at V and 10 bases at J; junction bases unmatched: 10. Germline V gene sequence: CDR1 SGHAT, CDR2 FQNNGV. The CDR3 covers 13 residues. The CDR3 region has the DNA TGTGCCAGCAGCCGAAGACAGGGTCTTGGAGCTTTCTTT. Translating gives CASSRRQGLGAFF.

The V and J genes are TRBV2 and TRBJ1-6; no clear D gene. V was trimmed by 6 bases and J by 4 bases, leaving 7 bases between them. The CDR3 totals 13 residues. From germline, CDR1 is SNHLY and CDR2 FYNNEI. The CDR3 reads CASRTGYNSPLHF. DNA for the CDR3: TGTGCCAGCAGGACGGGTTATAATTCACCCCTCCACTTT.

The sample holds a few counts of this clone. The chain couples TRBV4-1 to TRBJ2-3; 12 bases are shared with TRBD2. Germline CDR1 reads MGHRA; CDR2 reads YSYEKL. The CDR3 is 15 amino acids. Trimming removed 1 base from V and 9 bases from J; junction bases left unmatched: 5. The CDR3, as DNA: TGCGCCAGCAGCCAAGGGACTAGCGGGGTGTGGACGCAGTATTTT. Translation gives CASSQGTSGVWTQYF.